This TCR beta chain derives from a study of T cell changes during pregnancy in multiple sclerosis. V gave up 1 base and J gave up 3 bases, with 9 bases separating them. CDR1 is LGHNA and CDR2 is YNFKEQ in the germline V gene. This CDR3 is built from 14 residues. Measured with immunoSEQ multiplex PCR; TCRdb has only the in-frame clones, and not every one. Of roughly 18,000 clones listed, approximately 85% were seen once; the top ten hold about 9.1%. The source is a female donor in good health, enrolled as a control in a pregnancy study. The specimen comprised CD8+ T cells from peripheral blood mononuclear cells, sampled in the second trimester of pregnancy. This chain links TRBV4-2 with TRBJ1-1; D call uncertain. The CDR3 DNA sequence: TGTGCCAGCAGCCAAGGCGGGTTGGACACTGAAGCTTTCTTT. Translated, it gives CASSQGGLDTEAFF.